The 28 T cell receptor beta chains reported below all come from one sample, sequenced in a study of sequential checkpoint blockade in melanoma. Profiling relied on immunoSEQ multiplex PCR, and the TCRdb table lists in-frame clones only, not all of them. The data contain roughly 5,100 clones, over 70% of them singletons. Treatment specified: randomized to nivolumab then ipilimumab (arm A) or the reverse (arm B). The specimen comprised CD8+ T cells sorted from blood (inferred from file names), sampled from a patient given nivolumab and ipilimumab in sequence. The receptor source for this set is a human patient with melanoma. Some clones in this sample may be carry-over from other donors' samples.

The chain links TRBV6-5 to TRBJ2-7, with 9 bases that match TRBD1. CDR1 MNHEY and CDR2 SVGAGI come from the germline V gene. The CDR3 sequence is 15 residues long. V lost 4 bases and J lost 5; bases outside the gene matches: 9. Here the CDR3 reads CASSFWTGEFHEQYF. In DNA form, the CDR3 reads TGTGCCAGCAGTTTCTGGACAGGGGAGTTCCACGAGCAGTACTTC.

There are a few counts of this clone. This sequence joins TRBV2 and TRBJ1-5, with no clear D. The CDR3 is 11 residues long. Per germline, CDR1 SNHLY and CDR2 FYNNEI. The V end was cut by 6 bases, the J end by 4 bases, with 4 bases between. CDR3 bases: TGTGCCAGCAGGGCAAATCAGCCCCAGCATTTT. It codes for CASRANQPQHF.

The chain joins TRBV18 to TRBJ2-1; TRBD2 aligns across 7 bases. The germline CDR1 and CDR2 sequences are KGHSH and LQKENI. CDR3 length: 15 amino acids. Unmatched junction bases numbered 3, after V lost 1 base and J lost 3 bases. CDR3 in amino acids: CASSPRGGIYNEQFF. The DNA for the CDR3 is TGTGCCAGCTCACCACGGGGGGGGATCTACAATGAGCAGTTCTTC.

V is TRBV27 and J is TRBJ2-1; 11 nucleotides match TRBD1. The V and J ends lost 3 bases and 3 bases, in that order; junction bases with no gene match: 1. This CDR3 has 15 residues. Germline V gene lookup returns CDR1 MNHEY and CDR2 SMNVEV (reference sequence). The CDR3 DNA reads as TGTGCCAGCAGTTTCGGGACAGGGGGCTACAATGAGCAGTTCTTC. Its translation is CASSFGTGGYNEQFF.

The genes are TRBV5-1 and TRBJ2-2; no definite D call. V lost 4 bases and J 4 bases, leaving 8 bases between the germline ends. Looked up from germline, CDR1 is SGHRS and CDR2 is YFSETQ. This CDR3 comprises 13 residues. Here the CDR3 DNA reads TGCGCCAGCAGCCCCCCCGGCACCGGGGAGCTGTTTTTT. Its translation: CASSPPGTGELFF.

DNA for the CDR3: TGTGCCAGTAGAACCCGGGACAGGGGATCCTACGAGCAGTACTTC. Its protein product is CASRTRDRGSYEQYF. This chain connects TRBV19 to TRBJ2-7; TRBD1 aligns across 10 bases. The germline CDR1 and CDR2 sequences are LNHDA and SQIVND (reference sequence). The CDR3 covers 15 residues. The trim removed 6 bases at V and 1 base at J, leaving 6 bases unmatched.

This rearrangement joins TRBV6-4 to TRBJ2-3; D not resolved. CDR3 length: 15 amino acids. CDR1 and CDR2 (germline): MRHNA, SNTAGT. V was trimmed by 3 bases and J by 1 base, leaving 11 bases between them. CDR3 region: CASSEGSSGTDTQYF. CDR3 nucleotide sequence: TGTGCCAGCAGTGAGGGTTCGAGCGGCACAGATACGCAGTATTTT.

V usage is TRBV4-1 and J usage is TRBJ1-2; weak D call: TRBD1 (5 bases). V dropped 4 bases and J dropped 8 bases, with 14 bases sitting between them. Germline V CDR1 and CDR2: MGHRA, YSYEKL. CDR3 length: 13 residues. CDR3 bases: TGCGCCAGCAGCCCTCGGAACGGGGGAGGCTACACCTTC. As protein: CASSPRNGGGYTF.

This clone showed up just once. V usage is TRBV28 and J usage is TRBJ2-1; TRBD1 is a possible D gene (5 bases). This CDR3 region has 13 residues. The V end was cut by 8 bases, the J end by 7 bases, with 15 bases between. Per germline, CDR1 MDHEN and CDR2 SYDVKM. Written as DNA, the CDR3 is TGTGCCAGCGATTGGGGCCCAACAAATGAGCAGTTCTTC. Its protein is CASDWGPTNEQFF.

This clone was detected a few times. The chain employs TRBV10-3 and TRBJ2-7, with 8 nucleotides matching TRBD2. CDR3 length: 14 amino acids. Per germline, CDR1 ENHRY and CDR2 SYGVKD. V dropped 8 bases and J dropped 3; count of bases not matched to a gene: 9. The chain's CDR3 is CAIPRGTSGYEQYF. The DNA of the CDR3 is TGTGCCATCCCCCGAGGCACTAGCGGCTACGAGCAGTACTTC.

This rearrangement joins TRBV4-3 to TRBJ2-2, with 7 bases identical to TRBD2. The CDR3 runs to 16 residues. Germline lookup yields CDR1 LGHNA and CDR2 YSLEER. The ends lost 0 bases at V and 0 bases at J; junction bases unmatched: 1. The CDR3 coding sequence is TGCGCCAGCAGCCAAGACGCGGGGGCGAACACCGGGGAGCTGTTTTTT. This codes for CASSQDAGANTGELFF.

The CDR3 spells CASSQVRLSNTGELFF. CDR3 DNA: TGCGCCAGCAGCCAAGTCAGACTTTCGAACACCGGGGAGCTGTTTTTT. V usage is TRBV4-3 and J usage is TRBJ2-2, with unresolved D. Germline V CDR1 and CDR2: LGHNA, YSLEER. V was cut by 1 base and J by 0 bases, with 9 bases left in between. The CDR3 consists of 16 residues.

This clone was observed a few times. CDR3 sequence reads: CASSAYLTDTQYF. DNA of the CDR3: TGTGCCAGCAGCGCCTACCTCACAGATACGCAGTATTTT. The rearrangement joins TRBV9 to TRBJ2-3; no clear D. This CDR3 spans 13 amino acids. V shed 3 bases and J shed 2 bases, with 7 bases lying between them. Germline lookup yields CDR1 SGDLS and CDR2 YYNGEE.

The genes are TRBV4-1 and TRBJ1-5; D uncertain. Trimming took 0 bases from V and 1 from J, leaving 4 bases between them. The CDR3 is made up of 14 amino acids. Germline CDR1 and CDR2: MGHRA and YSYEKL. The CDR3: CASSQDRSNQPQHF. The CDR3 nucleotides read TGCGCCAGCAGCCAAGACAGAAGCAATCAGCCCCAGCATTTT.

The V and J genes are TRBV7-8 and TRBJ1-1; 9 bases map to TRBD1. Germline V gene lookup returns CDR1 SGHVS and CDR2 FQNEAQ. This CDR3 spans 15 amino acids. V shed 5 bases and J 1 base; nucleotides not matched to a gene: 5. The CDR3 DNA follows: TGTGCCAGCAGCCCTTGGACAGGGGCGAACACTGAAGCTTTCTTT. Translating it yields CASSPWTGANTEAFF.

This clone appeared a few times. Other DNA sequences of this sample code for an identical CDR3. The chain's CDR3 is CASGLGTGNQPQHF. The DNA of the CDR3 is TGTGCCAGTGGGTTGGGGACAGGGAATCAGCCCCAGCATTTT. The chain couples TRBV27 to TRBJ1-5, with 9 bases identical to TRBD1. The ends lost 9 bases at V and 4 bases at J; junction bases unmatched: 7. CDR3 length: 14 amino acids. Germline V gene data show CDR1 as MNHEY and CDR2 as SMNVEV (reference sequence).

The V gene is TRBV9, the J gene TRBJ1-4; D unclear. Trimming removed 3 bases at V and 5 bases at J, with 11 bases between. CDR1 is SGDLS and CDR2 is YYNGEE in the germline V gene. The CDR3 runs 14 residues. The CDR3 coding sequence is TGTGCCAGCAGCGCCCCCGGAGAAAATGAAAAACTGTTTTTT. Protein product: CASSAPGENEKLFF.

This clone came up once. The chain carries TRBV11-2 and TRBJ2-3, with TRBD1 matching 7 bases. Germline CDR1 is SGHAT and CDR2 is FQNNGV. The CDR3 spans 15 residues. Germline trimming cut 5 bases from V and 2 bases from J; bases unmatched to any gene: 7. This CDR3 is CASSLWDRYTDTQYF. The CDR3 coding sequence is TGTGCCAGCAGCCTCTGGGACAGATACACAGATACGCAGTATTTT.

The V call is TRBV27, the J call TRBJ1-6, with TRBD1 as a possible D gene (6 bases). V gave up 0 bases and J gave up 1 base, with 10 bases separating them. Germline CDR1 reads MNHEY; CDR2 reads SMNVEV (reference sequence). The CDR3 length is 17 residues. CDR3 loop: CASSLSTGSSYNSPLHF. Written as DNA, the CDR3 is TGTGCCAGCAGTTTATCCACAGGGTCATCCTATAATTCACCCCTCCACTTT.

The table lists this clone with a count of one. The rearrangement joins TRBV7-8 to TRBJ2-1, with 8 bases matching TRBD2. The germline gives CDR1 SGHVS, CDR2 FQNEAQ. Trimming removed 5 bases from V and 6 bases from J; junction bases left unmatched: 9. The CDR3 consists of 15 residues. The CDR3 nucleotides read TGTGCCAGCAGCCCGCCGGGGGGGGCGCCCAATGAGCAGTTCTTC. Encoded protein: CASSPPGGAPNEQFF.

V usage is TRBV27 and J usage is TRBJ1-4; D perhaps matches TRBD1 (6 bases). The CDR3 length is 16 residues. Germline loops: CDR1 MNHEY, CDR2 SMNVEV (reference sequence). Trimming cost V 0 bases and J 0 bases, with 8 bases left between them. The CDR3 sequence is CASSLSRTATNEKLFF. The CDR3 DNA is TGTGCCAGCAGTTTATCGAGGACAGCAACTAATGAAAAACTGTTTTTT.

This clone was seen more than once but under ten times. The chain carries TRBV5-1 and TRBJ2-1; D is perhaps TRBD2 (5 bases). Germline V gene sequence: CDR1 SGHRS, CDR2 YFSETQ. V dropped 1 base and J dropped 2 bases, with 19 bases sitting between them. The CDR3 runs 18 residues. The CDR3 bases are TGCGCCAGCAGCTTGCGGCCGGTGATGGAGGACCCCTACAATGAGCAGTTCTTC. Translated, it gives CASSLRPVMEDPYNEQFF.

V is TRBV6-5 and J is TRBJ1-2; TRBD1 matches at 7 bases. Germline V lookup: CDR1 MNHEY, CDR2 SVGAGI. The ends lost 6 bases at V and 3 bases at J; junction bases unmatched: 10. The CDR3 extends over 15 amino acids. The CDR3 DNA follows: TGTGCCAGCAGGCCCTTCCGGGACAGACACTATGGCTACACCTTC. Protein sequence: CASRPFRDRHYGYTF.

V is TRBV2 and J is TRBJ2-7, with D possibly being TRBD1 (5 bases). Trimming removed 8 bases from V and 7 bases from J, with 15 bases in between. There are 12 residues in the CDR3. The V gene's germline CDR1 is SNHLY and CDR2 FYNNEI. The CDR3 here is CASLQGRREQYF. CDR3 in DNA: TGTGCCAGCCTGCAGGGAAGAAGGGAGCAGTACTTC.

The CDR3 region has the DNA TGTGCCAGCAGCCTTCTAACAGACAATCAGCCCCAGCATTTT. As protein: CASSLLTDNQPQHF. V and J are TRBV7-9 and TRBJ1-5; the D is unclear. The CDR3 has 14 amino acids. Germline values: CDR1 SEHNR, CDR2 FQNEAQ (reference sequence). V was clipped by 5 bases and J by 3 bases, with 11 bases between them.

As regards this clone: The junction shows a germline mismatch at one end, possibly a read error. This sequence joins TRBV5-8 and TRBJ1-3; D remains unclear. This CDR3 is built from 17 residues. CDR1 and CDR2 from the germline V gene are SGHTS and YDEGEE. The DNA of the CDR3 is TGCGCCAGCAGCCAACGGTACGGAGGCAGGACTGGAAACACCATATATTTT. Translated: CASSQRYGGRTGNTIYF.

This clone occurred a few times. CDR3 coding DNA: TGTGCCAGCAGCGGAGGGAATTCACCCCTCCACTTT. It codes for CASSGGNSPLHF. This sequence joins TRBV5-6 and TRBJ1-6, with unresolved D. Per the germline V gene, CDR1 is SGHDT and CDR2 is YYEEEE. The CDR3 consists of 12 residues. V lost 4 bases and J lost 7, with 6 bases in between.

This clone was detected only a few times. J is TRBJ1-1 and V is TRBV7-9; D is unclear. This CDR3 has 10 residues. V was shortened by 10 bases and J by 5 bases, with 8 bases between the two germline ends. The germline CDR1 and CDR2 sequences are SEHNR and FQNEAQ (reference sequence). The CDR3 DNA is TGTGCCACCCGGGTGACTGAAGCTTTCTTT. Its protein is CATRVTEAFF.